These 15 T cell receptor beta chains were all obtained from the same sample, sequenced in a study of glioma-infiltrating T cells. The iRepertoire nested amplicon-rescue multiplex PCR amplified TCR alpha and beta CDR3s from RNA. One entry per CDR3 protein, called by TCRdb with MiXCR from the multiplex PCR reads. The table includes about 210,000 distinct CDR3 sequences, 32% detected once. Sequences were obtained from glioma tissue, nonneoplastic brain tissue, or PBMCs (not recorded which). The receptors stem from a human donor with low-grade glioma or glioblastoma, undergoing nonglioma brain surgery, or in good health (not recorded which).

A note on this clonotype: A read error is possible here, since a much larger clone lies one base away. This chain uses TRBV7-2 with TRBJ1-6; tentatively, D is TRBD1 (6 bases). Germline CDR1 reads SGHTA; CDR2 reads FQGNSA. CDR3 length equals 14 residues. DNA of the CDR3: TGTTCCAGCAGCTTATCAGGGGAAAATTCACCCCTCCACTTT. This sequence encodes CSSSLSGENSPLHF. Drawing the rest from reference TRBV7-2 and TRBJ1-6, the complete variable domain is GAGVSQSPSNKVTEKGKDVELRCDPISGHTALYWYRQSLGQGLEFLIYFQGNSAPDKSGLPSDRFSAERTGGSVSTLTIQRTQQEDSAVYLCSSSLSGENSPLHFGNGTRLTVT.

Only a few counts were recorded for this clonotype. CDR3 sequence (DNA): TGCGCCAGCAGCCAAGATCGGTCAGCGGTGAGCACAGATACGCAGTATTTT. Protein product: CASSQDRSAVSTDTQYF. This chain joins TRBV4-3 and TRBJ2-3; possibly TRBD2 for D (5 bases). This CDR3 has 17 amino acids. V was cut by 0 bases and J by 0 bases, with 13 bases left in between. Germline V gene lookup returns CDR1 LGHNA and CDR2 YSLEER.

This clonotype has ten or more counts. The V and J genes are TRBV20-1 and TRBJ1-2, with 8 nucleotides matching TRBD1. The CDR3 consists of 14 residues. The germline gives CDR1 DFQATT, CDR2 SNEGSKA (reference sequence). The J segment lost 4 bases and the V segment lost 6 bases, leaving 10 bases of the junction unmatched. CDR3 protein: CSATILTGGYGYTF. As DNA, the CDR3 is TGCAGTGCCACCATCCTTACAGGGGGCTATGGCTACACCTTC.

This clonotype was observed many times. J is TRBJ2-1 and V is TRBV14; perhaps TRBD2 as D (5 bases). CDR1 and CDR2 (germline): SGHDN, FVKESK. This CDR3 is built from 13 residues. V lost 1 base, J lost 9 bases, and 10 bases lay in between. The CDR3 coding sequence is TGTGCCAGCAGCCAAGTAAGAGGGTCTGAGCAGTTCTTC. It codes for CASSQVRGSEQFF.

This clonotype came up many times. This sequence joins TRBV6-1 and TRBJ2-1; 11 bases match TRBD2. CDR3 size: 16 residues. Germline CDR1 and CDR2: MNHNS and SASEGT. Unmatched junction bases numbered 5, after V lost 5 bases and J lost 2 bases. The CDR3 coding sequence is TGTGCCAGCAGTTTCCCGGGACTAGCGGCCTACAATGAGCAGTTCTTC. The encoded protein is CASSFPGLAAYNEQFF.

The sample holds many counts of this clonotype. CDR3 in DNA: TGCGCCAGCAGCTTGGACACCGGGAAGGCGGGAGAGACCCAGTACTTC. This gives the protein CASSLDTGKAGETQYF. J is TRBJ2-5 and V is TRBV5-1; perhaps TRBD2 as D (5 bases). The germline V and J ends were trimmed by 0 bases and 4 bases, with 16 bases remaining between them. Germline-derived CDR1 and CDR2 are SGHRS and YFSETQ. The CDR3 spans 16 residues.

At least ten counts were recorded for this clonotype. V is TRBV25-1 and J is TRBJ1-6, with 7 positions matching TRBD1. V was pared by 6 bases and J by 8 bases, with 13 bases of the junction left unmatched. The CDR3 totals 16 residues. CDR1 MGHDK and CDR2 SYGVNS come from the germline V gene. For the CDR3, the DNA is TGTGCCAGCAGCGAACCCGGGACAGTTCTTCATTCACCCCTCCACTTT. Protein: CASSEPGTVLHSPLHF.

This clonotype was seen once. The J gene is TRBJ2-7, the V gene TRBV30; perhaps TRBD2 as D (5 bases). CDR1 and CDR2 (germline): GTSNPN, SVGIG (reference sequence). This CDR3 has 13 residues. V lost 4 bases and J lost 4, with 14 bases in between. CDR3 amino acids: CAWNAGNKYEQYF. The CDR3 DNA sequence: TGTGCCTGGAATGCCGGGAACAAATACGAGCAGTACTTC.

This clonotype occurred many times. The V gene is TRBV27, the J gene TRBJ2-3; tentatively, D is TRBD2 (5 bases). The germline V gene has CDR1 MNHEY and CDR2 SMNVEV (reference sequence). The V and J ends lost 3 bases and 5 bases respectively, with 15 bases between them. This CDR3 has 15 amino acids. The CDR3 sequence is CASSFSAPREDTQYF. The DNA of the CDR3 is TGTGCCAGCAGTTTTTCGGCCCCACGGGAAGATACGCAGTATTTT.

This clonotype was observed many times. The chain recombines TRBV2 with TRBJ2-3; 11 bases fit TRBD2. Germline V gene sequence: CDR1 SNHLY, CDR2 FYNNEI. This CDR3 has 14 residues. Trimming at V came to 6 bases and at J to 7 bases, leaving 6 bases not matched to a gene. CDR3 coding DNA: TGTGCCAGCAGAACTAGCGGGAGAGGGAATACGCAGTATTTT. Translation gives CASRTSGRGNTQYF.

To note about this clonotype: A read error may explain this, as a much larger clone is one base away. V usage is TRBV29-1 and J usage is TRBJ2-7; D is undetermined. V was clipped by 8 bases and J by 1 base, with 12 bases between them. The germline V gene has CDR1 SQVTM and CDR2 ANQGSEA. This CDR3 has 12 amino acids. This chain's CDR3 is CSILDGSYEQYF. The CDR3 DNA follows: TGCAGCATACTGGACGGATCCTACGAGCAGTACTTC.

This clonotype was observed many times. This rearrangement joins TRBV29-1 to TRBJ1-3, with 7 bases that match TRBD1. V trimming: 7 bases; J trimming: 3 bases; junction bases outside the gene matches: 3. Germline V gene sequence: CDR1 SQVTM, CDR2 ANQGSEA. The CDR3 extends over 12 amino acids. DNA of the CDR3: TGCAGCGGAGGGGGCGGTGGAAACACCATATATTTT. Translated: CSGGGGGNTIYF.

The rearrangement uses TRBV18 and TRBJ2-7, with 7 bases matching TRBD1. From germline, CDR1 is KGHSH and CDR2 LQKENI. CDR3 length equals 19 residues. Trimming cost V 6 bases and J 3 bases; bases outside gene matches: 23. This chain's CDR3 is CASSPQQGRNPRRSYEQYF. CDR3 nucleotides: TGTGCCAGCTCCCCCCAACAGGGGCGAAATCCAAGAAGGAGCTACGAGCAGTACTTC.

This clonotype was seen more than once but under ten times. V and J are TRBV7-2 and TRBJ2-7, with TRBD2 as a possible D gene (5 bases). Germline values: CDR1 SGHTA, CDR2 FQGNSA. This CDR3 comprises 14 residues. The V end was cut by 3 bases, the J end by 5 bases, with 14 bases between. The CDR3 protein is CASSLMRELHEQYF. Written as DNA, the CDR3 is TGTGCCAGCAGCTTGATGAGGGAGCTCCACGAGCAGTACTTC.

About this clonotype itself: This may arise from a read error, as a much more abundant clone is one base away. The chain links TRBV7-2 to TRBJ2-7; D is uncertain. Deletions cut 2 bases from V and 5 bases from J, with 13 bases between. Germline V gene lookup returns CDR1 SGHTA and CDR2 FQGNSA. This CDR3 has 14 amino acids. CDR3 protein: CASSLRYRRDEQYF. CDR3 in DNA: TGTGCCAGCAGCTTAAGGTACAGAAGAGACGAGCAGTACTTC.